The rows below give T cell receptor beta chains drawn from one sample of a study of blood T cell repertoires in COVID-19. Assay used: immunoSEQ multiplex PCR; TCRdb lists only in-frame clones, some missing. Of roughly 190,000 clones listed, around 81% are singletons. The sample taken for sequencing was peripheral blood. Receptor source: a woman in her forties with COVID-19, enrolled during active disease. The CDR3 runs from the conserved cysteine through the conserved F or W. The order of the fields is V gene, J gene, CDR3 protein.

v_call: TRBV5-5; j_call: TRBJ1-1; cdr3_aa: CASSAEVRTEAFF
v_call: TRBV29-1; j_call: TRBJ2-7; cdr3_aa: CSVTQTGDEQYF
v_call: TRBV28; j_call: TRBJ1-5; cdr3_aa: CASSPPRLQGPSNQPQHF
v_call: TRBV6-5; j_call: TRBJ1-2; cdr3_aa: CASSYDGTGNGYTF
v_call: TRBV5-4; j_call: TRBJ1-1; cdr3_aa: CANSNRGGMNTEAFF
v_call: TRBV11-2; j_call: TRBJ2-5; cdr3_aa: CASSLGGGAKKTQYF
v_call: TRBV3-1/TRBV3-2; j_call: TRBJ1-3; cdr3_aa: CASSQGPTGGDSGNTIYF
v_call: TRBV19; j_call: TRBJ1-2; cdr3_aa: CASMDRSYGYTF
v_call: TRBV28; j_call: TRBJ1-5; cdr3_aa: CASSEYSNQPQHF
v_call: TRBV13; j_call: TRBJ2-2; cdr3_aa: CASSGTSNTGELFF
v_call: TRBV5-4; j_call: TRBJ2-5; cdr3_aa: CASSSPGVQETQYF
v_call: TRBV27; j_call: TRBJ1-2; cdr3_aa: CASSARRADGYTF
v_call: TRBV7-3; j_call: TRBJ2-1; cdr3_aa: CASSPKNSGSYNEQFF
v_call: TRBV3-1/TRBV3-2; j_call: TRBJ1-5; cdr3_aa: CASSPGQRRGNQPQHF
v_call: TRBV27; j_call: TRBJ1-1; cdr3_aa: CASSLFGTGGGPEAFF
v_call: TRBV24-1; j_call: TRBJ2-2; cdr3_aa: CATSVRVNTGELFF
v_call: TRBV2; j_call: TRBJ1-6; cdr3_aa: CASSRDRIRHNSPLHF
v_call: TRBV2; j_call: TRBJ2-1; cdr3_aa: CASSVTGGNEQFF
v_call: TRBV7-6; j_call: TRBJ1-1; cdr3_aa: CASSLDQQPNTEAFF
v_call: TRBV5-6; j_call: TRBJ2-1; cdr3_aa: CASSPRGQSSGSSYEQFF
v_call: TRBV3-1/TRBV3-2; j_call: TRBJ1-5; cdr3_aa: CASSQGQNRQHF
v_call: TRBV24-1; j_call: TRBJ2-2; cdr3_aa: CATSDLGGGPTNTGELFF
v_call: TRBV3-1/TRBV3-2; j_call: TRBJ1-2; cdr3_aa: CASSQDRGQSYYGYTF
v_call: TRBV20-1; j_call: TRBJ1-3; cdr3_aa: CSLGAGNTIYF
v_call: TRBV5-1; j_call: TRBJ1-2; cdr3_aa: CASRDRASTNYGYTF
v_call: TRBV2; j_call: TRBJ1-2; cdr3_aa: CASSEQGRYGYTF
v_call: TRBV5-1; j_call: TRBJ2-5; cdr3_aa: CASSLRGQETQYF
v_call: TRBV27; j_call: TRBJ1-1; cdr3_aa: CASRESYWTGGIDTEAFF
v_call: TRBV4-2; j_call: TRBJ2-5; cdr3_aa: CASSPMTGGIQETQYF